The T cell receptor (beta chain) described here comes from a study of shared clonotypes between healthy human individuals. This clone was recorded once. The CDR3 spans 14 residues. CDR1 and CDR2 from the germline V gene are SGHTA and FQGNSA. Trimming at V came to 4 bases and at J to 2 bases, leaving 1 base not matched to a gene. Generated by immunoSEQ multiplex PCR, the TCRdb table keeps only in-frame clones and is missing some. The table records some 2,000,000 clones, more than 90% of them present only once. This clonotype originated in a man younger than 30 in good health. Sequencing was carried out using naive CD4+ T cells sorted from blood. As to subset: CD45RA+ positively selected. The chain joins TRBV7-2 to TRBJ1-1; 10 nucleotides agree with TRBD1. CDR3 sequence (DNA): TGTGCCAGCAGCTGGGACAGGGGCAACACTGAAGCTTTCTTT. Translated, it gives CASSWDRGNTEAFF.